One T cell receptor beta chain is described in this entry. Its specificity is unknown. The data are from a study of T cell responses to AZD1222 COVID-19 vaccine. Study-wide results and limits: Just a handful of AZD1222 recipients tested seropositive at baseline.

Clones were sequenced by immunoSEQ multiplex PCR, and TCRdb holds only the in-frame ones, with some missing. The profile shows some 120,000 clones, approximately 83% of them singletons. The specimen comprised peripheral blood, sampled on day 0 of MenACWY control vaccination. This TCR came from an adult in good health.

The CDR3 nucleotides read TGTGCCAGCTCACCCACAGGGGGCGTCGACGAGCAGTACTTC. Translated, it gives CASSPTGGVDEQYF. The chain joins TRBV18 to TRBJ2-7; 9 bases agree with TRBD1. There are 14 residues in the CDR3. Per the germline V gene, CDR1 is KGHSH and CDR2 is LQKENI. V lost 3 bases and J lost 5; bases outside the gene matches: 5. Full variable domain (remainder filled in from reference TRBV18 and TRBJ2-7): NAGVMQNPRHLVRRRGQEARLRCSPMKGHSHVYWYRQLPEEGLKFMVYLQKENIIDESGMPKERFSAEFPKEGPSILRIQQVVRGDSAAYFCASSPTGGVDEQYFGPGTRLTVT.